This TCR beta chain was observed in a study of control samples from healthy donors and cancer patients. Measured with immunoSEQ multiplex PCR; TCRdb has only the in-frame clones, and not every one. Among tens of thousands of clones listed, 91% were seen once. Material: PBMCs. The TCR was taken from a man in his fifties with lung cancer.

CDR3 sequence reads: CASSLYSYNEQFF. The CDR3 DNA follows: TGTGCCAGCAGCCTGTACTCCTACAATGAGCAGTTCTTC. The V and J genes are TRBV14 and TRBJ2-1; D is unclear. The CDR3 loop spans 13 amino acids. Trimming shortened V by 4 bases and J by 0 bases, and 4 bases separated the two germline ends. Germline lookup yields CDR1 SGHDN and CDR2 FVKESK.